The present T cell receptor beta chain was sequenced within a study of T cells after yellow fever vaccination. Study-level background: With SMART-Seq v4 Ultra Low Input, the fractions containing low cell numbers were prepared.

The table lists this clonotype with many counts. A single record per CDR3 protein comes from TCRdb applying MiXCR to the 5' RACE reads. The table has 110,000 to 150,000 distinct CDR3 sequences, about 7% seen once. Source: CD4+ T cells sorted from PBMCs, taken 10 days after the yellow fever booster vaccination. This sequence originates from a man under 40 who received the YFV17D yellow fever vaccine.

For the CDR3, the DNA is TGCGCCAGCAGTGATTACAAAACTAGCGGGAGTGTAGAGACCCAGTACTTC. Protein: CASSDYKTSGSVETQYF. The chain employs TRBV10-2 and TRBJ2-5; 11 bases map to TRBD2. The CDR3 consists of 17 residues. The V segment lost 3 bases and the J segment 4 bases; nucleotides outside the gene matches: 10. The germline V gene has CDR1 WSHSY and CDR2 SAAADI.